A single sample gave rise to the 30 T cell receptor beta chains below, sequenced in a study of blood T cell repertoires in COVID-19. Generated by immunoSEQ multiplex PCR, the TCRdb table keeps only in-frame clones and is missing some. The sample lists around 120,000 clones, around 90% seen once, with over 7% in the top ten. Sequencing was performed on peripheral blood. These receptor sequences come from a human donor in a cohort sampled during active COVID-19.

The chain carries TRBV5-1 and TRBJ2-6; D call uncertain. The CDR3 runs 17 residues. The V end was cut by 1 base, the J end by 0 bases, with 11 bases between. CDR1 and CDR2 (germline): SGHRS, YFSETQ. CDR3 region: CASSLPTSGSGANVLTF. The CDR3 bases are TGCGCCAGCAGCTTGCCTACCTCCGGCTCTGGGGCCAACGTCCTGACTTTC.

CDR3 sequence (DNA): TGTGCCAGCAGCCGGACTAGCCAATTAATGGTGGAGACCCAGTACTTC. Translating it yields CASSRTSQLMVETQYF. The J gene is TRBJ2-5, the V gene TRBV7-8; 8 bases match TRBD2. The V gene end was trimmed by 5 bases and the J gene end by 5 bases; junction bases not matched to a gene: 13. The CDR3 sequence is 16 residues long. Germline V gene sequence: CDR1 SGHVS, CDR2 FQNEAQ.

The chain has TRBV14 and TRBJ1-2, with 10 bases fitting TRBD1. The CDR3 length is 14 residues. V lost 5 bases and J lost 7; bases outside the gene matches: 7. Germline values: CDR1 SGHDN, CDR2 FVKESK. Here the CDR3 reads CASSSGQGVGGYTF. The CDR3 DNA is TGTGCCAGCAGCTCTGGACAGGGGGTTGGTGGCTACACCTTC.

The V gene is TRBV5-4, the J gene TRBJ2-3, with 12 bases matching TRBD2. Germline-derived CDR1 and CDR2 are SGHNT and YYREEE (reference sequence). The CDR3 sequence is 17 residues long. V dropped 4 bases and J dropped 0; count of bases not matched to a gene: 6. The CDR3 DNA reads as TGTGCCAGCAGCCAAGGACTAGCGGGGCCTAGCACAGATACGCAGTATTTT. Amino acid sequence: CASSQGLAGPSTDTQYF.

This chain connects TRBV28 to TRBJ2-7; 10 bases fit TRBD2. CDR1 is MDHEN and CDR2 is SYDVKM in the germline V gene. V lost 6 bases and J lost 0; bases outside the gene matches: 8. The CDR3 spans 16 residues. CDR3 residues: CASRHGLADNSYEQYF. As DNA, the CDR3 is TGTGCCAGCAGGCACGGACTAGCGGACAACTCCTACGAGCAGTACTTC. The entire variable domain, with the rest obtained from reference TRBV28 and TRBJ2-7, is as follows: DVKVTQSSRYLVKRTGEKVFLECVQDMDHENMFWYRQDPGLGLRLIYFSYDVKMKEKGDIPEGYSVSREKKERFSLILESASTNQTSMYLCASRHGLADNSYEQYFGPGTRLTVT.

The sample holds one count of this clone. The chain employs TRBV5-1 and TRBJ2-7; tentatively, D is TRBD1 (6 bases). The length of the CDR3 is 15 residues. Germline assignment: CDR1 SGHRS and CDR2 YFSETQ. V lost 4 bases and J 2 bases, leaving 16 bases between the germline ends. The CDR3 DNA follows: TGCGCCAGCAGCCCCCTAGGGGGTGATACCTACGAGCAGTACTTC. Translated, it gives CASSPLGGDTYEQYF.

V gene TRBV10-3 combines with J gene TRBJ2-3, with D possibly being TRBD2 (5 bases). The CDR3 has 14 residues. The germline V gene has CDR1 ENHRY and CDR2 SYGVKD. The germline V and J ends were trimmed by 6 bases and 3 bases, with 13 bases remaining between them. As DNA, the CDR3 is TGTGCCATCAGCATGGAGAGGGAGACAGATACGCAGTATTTT. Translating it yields CAISMERETDTQYF.

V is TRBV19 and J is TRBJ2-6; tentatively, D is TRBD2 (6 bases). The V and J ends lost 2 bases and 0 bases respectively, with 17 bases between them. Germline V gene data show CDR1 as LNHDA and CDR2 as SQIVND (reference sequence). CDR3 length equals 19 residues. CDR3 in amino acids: CASSISRSGRISGANVLTF. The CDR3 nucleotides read TGTGCCAGTAGTATATCCCGCTCAGGGAGGATCTCTGGGGCCAACGTCCTGACTTTC.

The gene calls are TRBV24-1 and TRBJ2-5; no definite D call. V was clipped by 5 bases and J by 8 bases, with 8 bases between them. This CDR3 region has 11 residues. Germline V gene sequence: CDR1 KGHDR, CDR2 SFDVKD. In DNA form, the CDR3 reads TGTGCCACCAGTGGGTCAGGAACCCAGTACTTC. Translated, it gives CATSGSGTQYF.

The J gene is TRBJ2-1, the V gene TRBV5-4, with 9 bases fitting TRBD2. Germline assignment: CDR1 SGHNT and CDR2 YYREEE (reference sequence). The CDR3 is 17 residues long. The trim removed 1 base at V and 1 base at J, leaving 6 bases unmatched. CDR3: CASSLPPSGKSYNEQFF. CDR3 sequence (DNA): TGTGCCAGCAGCTTGCCCCCTAGCGGGAAGTCCTACAATGAGCAGTTCTTC.

DNA of the CDR3: TGTGCCAGCAGCCCGACCCTAGCGGGAGGCGGCCGAGATACGCAGTATTTT. This translates into CASSPTLAGGGRDTQYF. The chain employs TRBV7-9 and TRBJ2-3; TRBD2 matches at 11 bases. V was pared by 5 bases and J by 5 bases, with 12 bases of the junction left unmatched. The CDR3 length is 17 residues. Per the germline V gene, CDR1 is SEHNR and CDR2 is FQNEAQ (reference sequence).

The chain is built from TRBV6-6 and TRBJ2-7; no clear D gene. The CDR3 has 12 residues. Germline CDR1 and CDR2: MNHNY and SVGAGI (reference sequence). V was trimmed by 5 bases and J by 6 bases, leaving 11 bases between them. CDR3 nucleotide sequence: TGTGCCAGCAGTCCCCAAAGAGCCGAGCAGTACTTC. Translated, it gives CASSPQRAEQYF.

CDR3 region: CASSLSHEKLFF. CDR3 coding DNA: TGCGCCAGCAGCCTGTCCCATGAAAAACTGTTTTTT. The chain employs TRBV5-1 and TRBJ1-4; D is ambiguous. Trimming took 4 bases from V and 6 from J, leaving 7 bases between them. Germline V CDR1 and CDR2: SGHRS, YFSETQ. This CDR3 comprises 12 residues.

CDR3 bases: TGTGCCAGCAGCTCCCTATCCGGGACAGGGGGCGAGCAGTACTTC. Amino acids: CASSSLSGTGGEQYF. The rearrangement uses TRBV11-2 and TRBJ2-7; 11 bases agree with TRBD1. The length of the CDR3 is 15 residues. J lost 6 bases, V lost 4 bases, and 8 bases had no gene match. Germline CDR1 is SGHAT and CDR2 is FQNNGV.

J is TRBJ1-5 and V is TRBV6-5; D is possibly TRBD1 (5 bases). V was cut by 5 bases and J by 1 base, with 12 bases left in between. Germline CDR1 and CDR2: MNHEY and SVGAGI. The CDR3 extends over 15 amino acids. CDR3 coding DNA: TGTGCCAGCAGTCCCAGGGAGGCGAGCAATCAGCCCCAGCATTTT. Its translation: CASSPREASNQPQHF.

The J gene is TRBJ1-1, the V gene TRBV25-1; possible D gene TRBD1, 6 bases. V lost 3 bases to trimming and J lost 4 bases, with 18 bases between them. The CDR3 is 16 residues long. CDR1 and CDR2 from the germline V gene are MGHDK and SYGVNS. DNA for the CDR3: TGTGCCAGCAGTGATAGCGGGGGGCGAAGGGCCACTGAAGCTTTCTTT. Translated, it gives CASSDSGGRRATEAFF.

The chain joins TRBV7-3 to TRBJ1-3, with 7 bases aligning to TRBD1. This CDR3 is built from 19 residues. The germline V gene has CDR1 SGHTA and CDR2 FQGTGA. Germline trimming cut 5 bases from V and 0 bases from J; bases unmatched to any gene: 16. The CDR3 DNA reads TGTGCCAGCAGCGCGCCGGGACAGCCAAGAAACTCCTCTGGAAACACCATATATTTT. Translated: CASSAPGQPRNSSGNTIYF. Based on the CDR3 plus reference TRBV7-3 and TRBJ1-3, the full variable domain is GAGVSQTPSNKVTEKGKYVELRCDPISGHTALYWYRQSLGQGPEFLIYFQGTGAADDSGLPNDRFFAVRPEGSVSTLKIQRTERGDSAVYLCASSAPGQPRNSSGNTIYFGEGSWLTVV.

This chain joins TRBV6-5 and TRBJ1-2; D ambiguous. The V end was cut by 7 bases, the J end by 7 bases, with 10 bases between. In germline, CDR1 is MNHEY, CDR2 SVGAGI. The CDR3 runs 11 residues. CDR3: CASMMGVGYTF. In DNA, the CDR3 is TGTGCCAGCATGATGGGAGTTGGCTACACCTTC.

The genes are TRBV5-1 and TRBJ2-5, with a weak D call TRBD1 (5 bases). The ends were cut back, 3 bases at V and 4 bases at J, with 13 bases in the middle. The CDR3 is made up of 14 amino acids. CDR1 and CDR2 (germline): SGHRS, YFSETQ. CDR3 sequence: CASSSGTGLETQYF. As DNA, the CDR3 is TGCGCCAGCAGCTCCGGAACAGGCCTAGAGACCCAGTACTTC.

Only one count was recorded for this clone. CDR3 nucleotide sequence: TGTGCCACCCGAGGGTCGGAGGGCAGTCTGAACACCATATATTTT. Translation: CATRGSEGSLNTIYF. The gene calls are TRBV28 and TRBJ1-3; D not certain. This CDR3 comprises 15 residues. Germline V CDR1 and CDR2: MDHEN, SYDVKM. V lost 10 bases and J lost 7, with 23 bases in between.

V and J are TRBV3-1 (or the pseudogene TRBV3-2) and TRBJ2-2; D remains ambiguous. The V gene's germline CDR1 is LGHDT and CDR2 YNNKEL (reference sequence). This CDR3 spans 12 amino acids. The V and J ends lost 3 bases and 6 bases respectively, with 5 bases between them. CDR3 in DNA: TGTGCCAGCAGCCATATGTCCGGGGAGCTGTTTTTT. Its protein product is CASSHMSGELFF.

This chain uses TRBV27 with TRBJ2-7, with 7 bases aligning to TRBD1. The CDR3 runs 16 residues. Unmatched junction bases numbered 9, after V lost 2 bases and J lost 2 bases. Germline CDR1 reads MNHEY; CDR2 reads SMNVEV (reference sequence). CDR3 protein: CASSLRGTEIAYEQYF. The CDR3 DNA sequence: TGTGCCAGCAGTTTAAGGGGGACAGAAATAGCCTACGAGCAGTACTTC.

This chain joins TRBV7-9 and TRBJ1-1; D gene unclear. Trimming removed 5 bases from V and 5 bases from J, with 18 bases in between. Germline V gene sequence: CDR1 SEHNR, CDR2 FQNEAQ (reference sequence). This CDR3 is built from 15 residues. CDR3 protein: CASSRSLGENTEAFF. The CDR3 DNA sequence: TGTGCCAGCAGCCGATCTCTGGGAGAGAATACTGAAGCTTTCTTT.

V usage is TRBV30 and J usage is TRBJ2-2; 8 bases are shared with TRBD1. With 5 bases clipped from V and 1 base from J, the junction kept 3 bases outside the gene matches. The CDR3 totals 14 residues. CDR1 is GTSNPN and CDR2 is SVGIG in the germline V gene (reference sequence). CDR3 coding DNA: TGTGCCTGGGACAGGGGCTTGAACACCGGGGAGCTGTTTTTT. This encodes CAWDRGLNTGELFF.

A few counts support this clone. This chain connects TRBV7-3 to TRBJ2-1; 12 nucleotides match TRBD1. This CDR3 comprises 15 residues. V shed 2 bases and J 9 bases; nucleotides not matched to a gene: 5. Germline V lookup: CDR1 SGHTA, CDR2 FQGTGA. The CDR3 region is CASSLPGQGASEQFF. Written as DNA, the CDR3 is TGTGCCAGCAGCTTACCGGGACAGGGGGCGAGTGAGCAGTTCTTC. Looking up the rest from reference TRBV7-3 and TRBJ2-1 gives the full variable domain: GAGVSQTPSNKVTEKGKYVELRCDPISGHTALYWYRQSLGQGPEFLIYFQGTGAADDSGLPNDRFFAVRPEGSVSTLKIQRTERGDSAVYLCASSLPGQGASEQFFGPGTRLTVL.

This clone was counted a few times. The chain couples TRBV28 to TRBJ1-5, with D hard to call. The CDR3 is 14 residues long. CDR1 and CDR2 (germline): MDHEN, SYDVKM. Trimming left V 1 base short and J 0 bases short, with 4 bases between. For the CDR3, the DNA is TGTGCCAGCAGTTTATTTTATAGCAATCAGCCCCAGCATTTT. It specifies CASSLFYSNQPQHF. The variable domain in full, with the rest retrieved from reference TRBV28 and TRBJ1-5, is DVKVTQSSRYLVKRTGEKVFLECVQDMDHENMFWYRQDPGLGLRLIYFSYDVKMKEKGDIPEGYSVSREKKERFSLILESASTNQTSMYLCASSLFYSNQPQHFGDGTRLSIL.

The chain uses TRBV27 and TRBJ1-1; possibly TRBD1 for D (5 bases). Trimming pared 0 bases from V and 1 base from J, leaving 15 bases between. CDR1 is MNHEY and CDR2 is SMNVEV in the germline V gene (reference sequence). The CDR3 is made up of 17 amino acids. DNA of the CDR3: TGTGCCAGCAGTTTATCGGGCAGGGTGAAAGAGAACACTGAAGCTTTCTTT. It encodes CASSLSGRVKENTEAFF.

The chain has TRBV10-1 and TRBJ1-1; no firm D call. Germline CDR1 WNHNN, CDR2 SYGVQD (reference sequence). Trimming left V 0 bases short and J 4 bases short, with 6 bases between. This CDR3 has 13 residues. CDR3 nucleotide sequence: TGCGCCAGCAGTGAGTCCCAGTCCACTGAAGCTTTCTTT. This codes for CASSESQSTEAFF.

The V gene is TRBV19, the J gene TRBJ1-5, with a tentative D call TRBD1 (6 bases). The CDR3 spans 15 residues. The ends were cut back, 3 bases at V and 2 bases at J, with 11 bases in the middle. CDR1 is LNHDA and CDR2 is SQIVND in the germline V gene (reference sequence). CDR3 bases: TGTGCCAGTAGTATTACGGCAGGGGGCAATCAGCCCCAGCATTTT. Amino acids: CASSITAGGNQPQHF.

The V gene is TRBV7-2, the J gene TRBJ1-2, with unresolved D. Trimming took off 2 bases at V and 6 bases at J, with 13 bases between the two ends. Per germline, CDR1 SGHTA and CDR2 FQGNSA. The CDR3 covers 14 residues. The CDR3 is CASSLNIQPHGYTF. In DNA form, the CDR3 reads TGTGCCAGCAGCTTAAACATTCAACCACATGGCTACACCTTC. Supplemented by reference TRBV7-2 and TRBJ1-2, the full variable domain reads GAGVSQSPSNKVTEKGKDVELRCDPISGHTALYWYRQSLGQGLEFLIYFQGNSAPDKSGLPSDRFSAERTGGSVSTLTIQRTQQEDSAVYLCASSLNIQPHGYTFGSGTRLTVV.